The clone carrying this T cell receptor beta chain was recorded at least ten times. The target antigen is unknown. Sequencing libraries for TCR beta were prepared with iRepertoire HTBI primers and Arm-PCR of CDR3 regions. Source study methods: From all samples, identification returned 12 to 15 TRBJ and about 63 TRBV segments. TCRdb redid the calling of the multiplex PCR reads with MiXCR, one entry per CDR3 protein. It is TCRdb's table, rather than the study itself, that gives the V and J calls and clone size. The top ten clones hold roughly 13% of a sample with a few hundred thousand distinct CDR3 sequences, 22% of them seen once. The data stem from a study of regulatory T cells in long-lasting Graves disease. Study-level information: Persistent Graves' disease required over 5 years of antithyroid drugs and positive TSH receptor antibodies. Findings of the study overall: Gene preferences differed: TRBV28, TRBJ1-2, TRBJ2-5 in persistent cases.

The time point: persistent/refractory GD, antithyroid drugs over 5 years with positive TRAb. RNA from PBMCs was the source of the TCR library. The CDR3 runs 15 residues. V was shortened by 4 bases and J by 4 bases, with 16 bases between the two germline ends. The V and J genes are TRBV12-3 or TRBV12-4 and TRBJ1-1, with D possibly matching TRBD1 (6 bases). This TCR was recovered from a female donor with Graves disease. The sequences come from peripheral blood mononuclear cells (PBMCs), collected when the disease was refractory, from a patient treated with antithyroid drugs. The CDR3 protein is CASSSLAGHSTEAFF. The CDR3 region has the DNA TGTGCCAGCAGTTCTTTGGCGGGACACAGCACTGAAGCTTTCTTT.